A selection of T cell receptor beta chains follows, all from one sample in a study of blood T cells in healthy people across ages. One entry per CDR3 protein, called by TCRdb with MiXCR from the 5' RACE reads. The data hold about 1.1 million distinct CDR3 sequences, with 35% to 45% observed a single time. Sequenced sample: blood. The receptors derive from a man between 18 and 29 years old in good health. Both conserved end residues are part of each CDR3. The D gene is left open where the match is weak. Clone size is not always given. Where it is, it says once, few, many or a class for expanded clones.

TRBJ2-5,NA,NA,TRBV5-4,CASSLFVGGDETQYF,TGTGCCAGCAGCTTGTTTGTCGGAGGGGATGAGACCCAGTACTTC
TRBJ1-6,NA,few,TRBV6-1,CASSDPGSYNSPLHF,TGTGCCAGCAGTGATCCAGGGTCCTATAATTCACCCCTCCACTTT
TRBJ2-1,NA,many,TRBV29-1,CSVEPHGRRDNEQFF,TGCAGCGTTGAACCCCATGGCCGCCGGGACAATGAGCAGTTCTTC
TRBJ2-1,NA,NA,TRBV29-1,CSGCYSEPVNNEQFF,TGCAGCGGATGCTACAGTGAGCCCGTTAACAATGAGCAGTTCTTC
TRBJ1-5,NA,NA,TRBV5-6,CASSLYGQPQHF,TGTGCCAGCAGCTTGTACGGGCAGCCCCAGCATTTT
TRBJ2-5,TRBD1,NA,TRBV27,CASSLIKGGPLQETQYF,TGTGCCAGCAGTCTTATTAAAGGGGGCCCCCTCCAAGAGACCCAGTACTTC
TRBJ1-6,NA,NA,TRBV7-2,CASSLERWPNGNSPLHF,TGTGCCAGCAGCTTAGAGCGGTGGCCAAACGGCAATTCACCCCTCCACTTT
TRBJ1-2,TRBD1,few,TRBV9,CASSSRTGGEGYGYTF,TGTGCCAGCAGCTCCCGGACAGGGGGCGAAGGCTATGGCTACACCTTC
TRBJ2-3,NA,NA,TRBV5-6,CASSVIGTTDTQYF,TGTGCCAGCAGCGTGATTGGGACCACAGATACGCAGTATTTT
TRBJ2-5,TRBD1,NA,TRBV6-6,CASSYGGTGRQETQYF,TGTGCCAGCAGTTACGGCGGGACAGGGCGTCAAGAGACCCAGTACTTC
TRBJ1-5,NA,NA,TRBV5-1,CASSLGGQPYQPQHF,TGCGCCAGCAGCTTGGGAGGACAGCCTTATCAGCCCCAGCATTTT
TRBJ1-2,NA,few,TRBV4-2,CASSQEDRQLPYGYTF,TGTGCCAGCAGCCAAGAGGATAGACAGCTCCCCTATGGCTACACCTTC
TRBJ2-7,NA,once,TRBV20-1,CSAGTQSSYEQYF,TGCAGCGCCGGGACACAGAGCTCCTACGAGCAGTACTTC
TRBJ2-3,TRBD1,many,TRBV5-1,CASSLGQGGTDTQYF,TGTGCCAGCAGCTTAGGACAGGGGGGCACAGATACGCAGTATTTT
TRBJ1-1,NA,NA,TRBV7-3,CASSQQLATEAFF,TGTGCCAGCAGCCAACAACTGGCCACTGAAGCTTTCTTT
TRBJ2-1,NA,NA,TRBV4-1,CASSQSVVAGAYNEQFF,TGCGCCAGCAGCCAATCGGTGGTAGCAGGGGCCTACAATGAGCAGTTCTTC